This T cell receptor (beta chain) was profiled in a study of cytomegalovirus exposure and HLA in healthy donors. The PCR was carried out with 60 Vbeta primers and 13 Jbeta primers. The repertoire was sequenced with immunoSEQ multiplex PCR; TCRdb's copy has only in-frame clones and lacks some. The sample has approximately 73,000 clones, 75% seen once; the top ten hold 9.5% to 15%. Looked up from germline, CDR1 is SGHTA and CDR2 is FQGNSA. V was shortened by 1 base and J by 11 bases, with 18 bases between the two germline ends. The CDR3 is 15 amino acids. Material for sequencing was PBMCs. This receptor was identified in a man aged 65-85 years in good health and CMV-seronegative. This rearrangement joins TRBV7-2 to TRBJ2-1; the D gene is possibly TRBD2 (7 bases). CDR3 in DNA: TGTGCCAGCAGCTTAGAGGGGGGGAACACAATGAAGCAGTTCTTC. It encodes CASSLEGGNTMKQFF. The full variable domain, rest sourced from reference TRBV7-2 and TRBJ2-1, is GAGVSQSPSNKVTEKGKDVELRCDPISGHTALYWYRQSLGQGLEFLIYFQGNSAPDKSGLPSDRFSAERTGGSVSTLTIQRTQQEDSAVYLCASSLEGGNTMKQFFGPGTRLTVL.